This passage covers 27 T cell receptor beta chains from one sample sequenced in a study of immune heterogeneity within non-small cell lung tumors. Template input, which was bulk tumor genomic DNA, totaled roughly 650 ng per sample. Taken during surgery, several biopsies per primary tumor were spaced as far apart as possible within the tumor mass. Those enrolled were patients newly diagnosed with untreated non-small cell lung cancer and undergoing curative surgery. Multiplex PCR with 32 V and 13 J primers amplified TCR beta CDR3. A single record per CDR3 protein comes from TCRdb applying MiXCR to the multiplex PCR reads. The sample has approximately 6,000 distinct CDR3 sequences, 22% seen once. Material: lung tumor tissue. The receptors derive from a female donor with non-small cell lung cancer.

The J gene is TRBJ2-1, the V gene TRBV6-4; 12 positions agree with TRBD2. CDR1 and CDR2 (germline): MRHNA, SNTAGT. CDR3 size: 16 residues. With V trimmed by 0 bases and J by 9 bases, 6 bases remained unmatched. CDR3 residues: CASSDSASGRAGEQFF. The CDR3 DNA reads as TGTGCCAGCAGTGACTCGGCTAGCGGGAGGGCCGGTGAGCAGTTCTTC.

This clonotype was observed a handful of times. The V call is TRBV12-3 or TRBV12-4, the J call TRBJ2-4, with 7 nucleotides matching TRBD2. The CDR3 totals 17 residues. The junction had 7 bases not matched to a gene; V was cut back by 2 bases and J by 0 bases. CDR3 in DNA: TGTGCCAGCAGTTTAAGGCGGGGGAACCTAGCCAAAAACATTCAGTACTTC. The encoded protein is CASSLRRGNLAKNIQYF.

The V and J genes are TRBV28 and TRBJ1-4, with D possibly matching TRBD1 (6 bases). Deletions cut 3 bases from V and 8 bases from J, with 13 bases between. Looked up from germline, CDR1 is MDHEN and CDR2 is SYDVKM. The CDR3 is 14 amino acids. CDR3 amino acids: CASSFGQGREKLFF. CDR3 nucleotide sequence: TGTGCCAGCAGTTTCGGGCAGGGGAGGGAAAAACTGTTTTTT.

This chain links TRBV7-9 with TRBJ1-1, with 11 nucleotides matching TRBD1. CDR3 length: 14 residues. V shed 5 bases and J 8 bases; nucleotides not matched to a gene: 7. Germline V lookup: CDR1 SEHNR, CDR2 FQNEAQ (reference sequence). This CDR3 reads CASSRTGGGLEAFF. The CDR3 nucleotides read TGTGCCAGCAGCAGGACAGGGGGCGGGCTAGAAGCTTTCTTT.

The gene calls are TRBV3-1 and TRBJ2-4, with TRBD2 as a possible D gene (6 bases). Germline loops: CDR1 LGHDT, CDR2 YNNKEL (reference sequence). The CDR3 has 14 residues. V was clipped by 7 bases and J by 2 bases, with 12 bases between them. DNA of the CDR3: TGTGCCAGCACCCGGGGGAGCACCAAAAACATTCAGTACTTC. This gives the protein CASTRGSTKNIQYF.

CDR3 loop: CASSPKGPAGVGETQYF. The CDR3 region has the DNA TGTGCCAGCAGTCCGAAAGGTCCAGCGGGAGTTGGAGAGACCCAGTACTTC. The chain couples TRBV3-1 to TRBJ2-5; 8 bases agree with TRBD2. The CDR3 is 17 amino acids. The germline CDR1 and CDR2 sequences are LGHDT and YNNKEL (reference sequence). V lost 6 bases and J lost 4; bases outside the gene matches: 16.

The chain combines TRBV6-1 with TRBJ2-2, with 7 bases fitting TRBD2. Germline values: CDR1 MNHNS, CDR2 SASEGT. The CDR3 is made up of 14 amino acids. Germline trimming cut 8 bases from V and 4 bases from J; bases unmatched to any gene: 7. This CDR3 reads CASLSSGLTGELFF. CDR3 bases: TGTGCCAGCTTGAGTAGCGGGCTCACCGGGGAGCTGTTTTTT.

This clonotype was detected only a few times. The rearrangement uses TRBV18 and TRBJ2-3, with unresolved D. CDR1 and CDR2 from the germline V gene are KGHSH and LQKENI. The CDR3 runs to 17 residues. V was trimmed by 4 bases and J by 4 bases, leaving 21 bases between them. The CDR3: CASSLFQVGKGADTQYF. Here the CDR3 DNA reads TGTGCCAGCTCACTCTTTCAGGTGGGGAAGGGCGCAGATACGCAGTATTTT.

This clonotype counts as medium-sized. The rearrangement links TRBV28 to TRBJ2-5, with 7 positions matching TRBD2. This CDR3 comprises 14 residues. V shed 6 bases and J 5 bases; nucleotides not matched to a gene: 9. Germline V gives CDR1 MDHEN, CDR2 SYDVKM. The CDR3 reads CASSHDGGGETQYF. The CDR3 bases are TGTGCCAGCAGCCACGATGGGGGAGGGGAGACCCAGTACTTC.

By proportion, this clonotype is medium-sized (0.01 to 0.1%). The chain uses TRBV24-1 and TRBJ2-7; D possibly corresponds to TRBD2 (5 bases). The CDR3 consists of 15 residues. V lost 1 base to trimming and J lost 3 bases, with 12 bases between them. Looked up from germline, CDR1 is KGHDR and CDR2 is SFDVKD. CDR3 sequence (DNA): TGTGCCACCAGTGATTTATGGCCCGACTACTACGAGCAGTACTTC. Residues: CATSDLWPDYYEQYF.

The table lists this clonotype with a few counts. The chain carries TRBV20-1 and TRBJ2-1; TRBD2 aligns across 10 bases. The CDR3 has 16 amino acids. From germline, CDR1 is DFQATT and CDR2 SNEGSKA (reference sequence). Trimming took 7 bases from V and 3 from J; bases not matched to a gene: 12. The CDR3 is CSVPTQLAGDYNEQFF. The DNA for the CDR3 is TGCAGTGTTCCCACCCAGCTAGCGGGAGACTACAATGAGCAGTTCTTC.

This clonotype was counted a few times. The chain's CDR3 is CASSLPLTSYEQYF. The CDR3 nucleotides read TGTGCCAGCAGCTTACCCCTGACTAGTTACGAGCAGTACTTC. This sequence joins TRBV7-3 and TRBJ2-7; maybe TRBD2 (6 bases). Per germline, CDR1 SGHTA and CDR2 FQGTGA. V was pared by 2 bases and J by 4 bases, with 12 bases between. The CDR3 length is 14 residues.

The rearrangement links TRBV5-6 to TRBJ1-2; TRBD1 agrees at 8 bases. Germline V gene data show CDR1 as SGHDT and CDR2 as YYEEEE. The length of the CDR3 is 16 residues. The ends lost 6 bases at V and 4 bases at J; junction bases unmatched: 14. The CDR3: CASTASPGGGIYGYTF. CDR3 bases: TGTGCCAGCACCGCGAGTCCAGGGGGCGGTATCTATGGCTACACCTTC.

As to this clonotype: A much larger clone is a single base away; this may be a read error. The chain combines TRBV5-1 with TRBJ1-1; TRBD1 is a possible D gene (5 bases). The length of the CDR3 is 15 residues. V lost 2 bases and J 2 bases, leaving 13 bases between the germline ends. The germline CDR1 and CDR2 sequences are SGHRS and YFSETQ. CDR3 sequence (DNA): TGCGCCAGCAGCTTCACCTACGGGGGAAACACTGAAGCTTTCTTT. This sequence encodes CASSFTYGGNTEAFF.

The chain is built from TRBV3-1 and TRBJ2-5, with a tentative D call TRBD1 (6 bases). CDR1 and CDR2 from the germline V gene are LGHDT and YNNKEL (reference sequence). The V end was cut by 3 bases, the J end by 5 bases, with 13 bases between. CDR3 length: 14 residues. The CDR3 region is CASSQTGGLETQYF. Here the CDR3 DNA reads TGTGCCAGCAGCCAGACAGGCGGATTGGAGACCCAGTACTTC.

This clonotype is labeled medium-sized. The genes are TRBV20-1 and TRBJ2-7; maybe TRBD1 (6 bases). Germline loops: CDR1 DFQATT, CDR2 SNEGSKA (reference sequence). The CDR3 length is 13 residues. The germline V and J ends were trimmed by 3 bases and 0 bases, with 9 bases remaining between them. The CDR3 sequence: CSARLQGSYEQYF. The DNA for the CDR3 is TGCAGTGCTAGGCTACAGGGCTCCTACGAGCAGTACTTC.

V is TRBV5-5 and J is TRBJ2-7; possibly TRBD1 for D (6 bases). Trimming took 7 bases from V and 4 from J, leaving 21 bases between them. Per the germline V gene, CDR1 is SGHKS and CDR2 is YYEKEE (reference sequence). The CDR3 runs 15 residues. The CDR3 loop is CASRFQEGVLYEQYF. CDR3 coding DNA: TGTGCCAGCCGATTCCAAGAGGGGGTATTATACGAGCAGTACTTC.

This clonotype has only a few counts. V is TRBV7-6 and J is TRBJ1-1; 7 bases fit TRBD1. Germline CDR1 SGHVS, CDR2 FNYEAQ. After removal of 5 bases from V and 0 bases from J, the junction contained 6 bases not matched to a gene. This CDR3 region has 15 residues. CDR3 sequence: CASSGDSLMNTEAFF. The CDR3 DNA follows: TGTGCCAGCAGCGGGGACAGTTTGATGAACACTGAAGCTTTCTTT.

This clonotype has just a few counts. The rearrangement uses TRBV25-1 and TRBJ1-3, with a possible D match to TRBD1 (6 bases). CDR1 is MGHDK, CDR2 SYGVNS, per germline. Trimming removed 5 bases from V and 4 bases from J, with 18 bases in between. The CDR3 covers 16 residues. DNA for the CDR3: TGTGCCAGCAGTACAGGGCTACAGCTAGCGGGAAACACCATATATTTT. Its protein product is CASSTGLQLAGNTIYF.

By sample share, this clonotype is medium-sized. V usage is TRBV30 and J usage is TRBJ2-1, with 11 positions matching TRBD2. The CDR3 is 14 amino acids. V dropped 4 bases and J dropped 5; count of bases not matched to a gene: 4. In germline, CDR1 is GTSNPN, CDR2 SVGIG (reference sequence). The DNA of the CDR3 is TGTGCCTGGACCCTAGCGGGAGGAAACAATGAGCAGTTCTTC. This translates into CAWTLAGGNNEQFF.

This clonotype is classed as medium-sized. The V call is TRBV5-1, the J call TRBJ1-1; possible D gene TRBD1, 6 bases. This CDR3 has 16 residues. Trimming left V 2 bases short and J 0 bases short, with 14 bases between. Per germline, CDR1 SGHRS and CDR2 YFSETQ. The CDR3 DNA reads TGCGCCAGCAGCTTTTGGACAGTCGCCGTGAACACTGAAGCTTTCTTT. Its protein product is CASSFWTVAVNTEAFF.

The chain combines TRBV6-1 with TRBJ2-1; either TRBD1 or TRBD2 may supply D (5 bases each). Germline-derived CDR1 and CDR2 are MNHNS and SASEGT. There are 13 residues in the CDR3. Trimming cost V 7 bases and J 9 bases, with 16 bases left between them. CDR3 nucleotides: TGTGCCAGCACCGTCGGGACGGCGAGTGAGCAGTTCTTC. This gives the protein CASTVGTASEQFF.

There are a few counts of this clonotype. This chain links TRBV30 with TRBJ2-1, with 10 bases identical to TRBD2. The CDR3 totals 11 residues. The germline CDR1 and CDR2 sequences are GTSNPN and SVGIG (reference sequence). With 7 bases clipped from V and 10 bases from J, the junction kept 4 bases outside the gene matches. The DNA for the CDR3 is TGTGCCTTAGCGGGAGGACCAGAGCAGTTCTTC. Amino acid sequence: CALAGGPEQFF.

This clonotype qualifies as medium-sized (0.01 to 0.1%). The CDR3: CASLRDPNQPQHF. The CDR3 coding sequence is TGTGCCAGCCTACGGGACCCAAATCAGCCCCAGCATTTT. The chain links TRBV2 to TRBJ1-5; D possibly corresponds to TRBD1 (5 bases). From germline, CDR1 is SNHLY and CDR2 FYNNEI. The V and J ends lost 8 bases and 4 bases respectively, with 12 bases between them. This CDR3 has 13 residues.

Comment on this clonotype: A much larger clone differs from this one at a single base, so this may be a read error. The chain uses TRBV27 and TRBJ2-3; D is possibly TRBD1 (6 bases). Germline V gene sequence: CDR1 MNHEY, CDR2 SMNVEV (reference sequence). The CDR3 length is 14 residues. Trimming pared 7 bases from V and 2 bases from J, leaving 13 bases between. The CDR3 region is CASISGQSTDTQYF. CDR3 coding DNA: TGTGCCAGCATTTCAGGACAGTCCACAGATACGCAGTATTTT.

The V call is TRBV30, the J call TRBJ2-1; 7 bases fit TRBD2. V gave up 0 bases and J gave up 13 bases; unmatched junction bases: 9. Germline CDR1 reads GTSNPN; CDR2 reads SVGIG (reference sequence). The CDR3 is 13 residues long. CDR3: CAWSVAGGRNQFF. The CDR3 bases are TGTGCCTGGAGTGTAGCTGGCGGGAGAAATCAGTTCTTC.

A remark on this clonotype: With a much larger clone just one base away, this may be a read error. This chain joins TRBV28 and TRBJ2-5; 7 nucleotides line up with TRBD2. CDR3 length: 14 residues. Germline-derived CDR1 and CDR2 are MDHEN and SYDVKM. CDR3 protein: CASSHDGGGETHYF. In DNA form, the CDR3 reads TGTGCCAGCAGCCACGATGGGGGAGGGGAGACCCATTACTTC.